A selection of T cell receptor beta chains follows, all from one sample in a study of technical replicates of blood from four donors. Only in-frame clones appear in the TCRdb table, and some are missing; sequencing was by immunoSEQ multiplex PCR. The sample records 75,000 to 90,000 clones, 85% to 95% being singletons. The sample was T cells isolated from PBMCs. Receptors were obtained from a human donor in good health. CDR3s include the opening cysteine and the closing phenylalanine or tryptophan. D genes are given only for firm matches. Clone size is stated in some rows and not others, as once, few, many or a class when expanded.

len | j_gene | d_gene | abundance | v_gene | CDR3aa
14 | TRBJ2-1 | TRBD1 | few | TRBV7-8 | CASSLTGGADEQFF
14 | TRBJ1-5 | NA | NA | TRBV7-2 | CASSVDSINQPQHF
14 | TRBJ1-2 | NA | NA | TRBV18 | CASSPGGQGFGYTF
13 | TRBJ1-1 | NA | NA | TRBV5-4 | CATARQENTEAFF
13 | TRBJ2-5 | NA | NA | TRBV10-1 | CASSGGRGETQYF
15 | TRBJ1-5 | TRBD1 | NA | TRBV5-1 | CASSAGTGSNQPQHF
20 | TRBJ1-4 | NA | NA | TRBV28 | CASSPLNSWVRSATNEKLFF
18 | TRBJ2-1 | TRBD2 | NA | TRBV4-1 | CASSHPGEGEGTYNEQFF
13 | TRBJ1-4 | NA | NA | TRBV4-1 | CASREGGHEKLFF
13 | TRBJ1-1 | NA | NA | TRBV7-9 | CASSLLGDFEAFF
14 | TRBJ1-4 | NA | NA | TRBV15 | CATSRGRTNEKLFF
14 | TRBJ2-5 | TRBD2 | NA | TRBV7-9 | CASSLRLAGETQYF
18 | TRBJ2-6 | NA | NA | TRBV14 | CASSQDLRTLSGANVLTF
13 | TRBJ2-1 | TRBD1 | NA | TRBV5-1 | CASSLGTGEYLFF
16 | TRBJ2-7 | NA | NA | TRBV28 | CASRVPDQSRASEQYF
14 | TRBJ1-1 | NA | NA | TRBV27 | CASSLGTYNTEAFF
16 | TRBJ1-2 | TRBD1 | NA | TRBV27 | CASRPAAGTGAGGYTF
15 | TRBJ2-3 | NA | NA | TRBV5-6 | CASSLGGRPADTQYF
15 | TRBJ2-5 | NA | few | TRBV4-1 | CASSPGRGGRETQYF
13 | TRBJ2-5 | NA | few | TRBV9 | CASSSLEKETQYF
14 | TRBJ1-1 | NA | NA | TRBV30 | CAWSVDSRVTEAFF
14 | TRBJ2-5 | NA | NA | TRBV27 | CASSLSARLDTQYF
14 | TRBJ2-1 | TRBD2 | NA | TRBV27 | CASSTGLADNEQFF
16 | TRBJ2-5 | TRBD2 | NA | TRBV30 | CAWSVGVAGVQETQYF
13 | TRBJ2-1 | TRBD2 | NA | TRBV28 | CASTGGTYNEQFF
14 | TRBJ2-7 | NA | NA | TRBV6-1 | CASREQGSSYEQYF
17 | TRBJ2-2 | NA | NA | TRBV12-5 | CASGLVPTGRNTGELFF
14 | TRBJ2-7 | NA | NA | TRBV6-5 | CASSYSSRTHEQYF
17 | TRBJ1-2 | TRBD1 | NA | TRBV13 | CASSFLGQVDLGYGYTF
14 | TRBJ2-7 | TRBD2 | NA | TRBV7-2 | CASSRLAGLGEQYF
15 | TRBJ2-1 | TRBD1 | NA | TRBV10-3 | CAISERQGNYNEQFF
13 | TRBJ2-1 | NA | NA | TRBV11-2 | CASSFLQANEQFF
15 | TRBJ2-3 | NA | NA | TRBV6-1 | CASSEVGGATDTQYF
13 | TRBJ2-7 | TRBD1 | NA | TRBV11-2 | CASSFRQGGEQYF
12 | TRBJ2-3 | TRBD2 | NA | TRBV29-1 | CSVQAGDLTQYF
13 | TRBJ2-7 | NA | NA | TRBV4-1 | CASSQGPSYEQYF
14 | TRBJ2-1 | TRBD1 | NA | TRBV6-1 | CASSQGAGGNEQFF
20 | TRBJ2-6 | TRBD2 | NA | TRBV5-4 | CASSLRPPGLSLSGANVLTF
16 | TRBJ2-5 | TRBD1 | NA | TRBV10-3 | CAISEYRTGLQETQYF
14 | TRBJ1-1 | NA | NA | TRBV6-1 | CASSELEGYTEAFF
15 | TRBJ2-3 | NA | once | TRBV5-1 | CASSLWTSSTDTQYF
13 | TRBJ1-1 | NA | NA | TRBV9 | CASTGGEGSEAFF
17 | TRBJ1-2 | TRBD1 | NA | TRBV19 | CASTPTGTEFTPYGYTF
17 | TRBJ2-2 | TRBD1 | NA | TRBV4-1 | CASSQGGTGGYTGELFF
15 | TRBJ1-4 | NA | NA | TRBV7-9 | CASSYTGSTNEKLFF
14 | TRBJ1-2 | NA | once | TRBV2 | CASSGLGQGHGYTF
15 | TRBJ2-3 | TRBD1 | NA | TRBV11-3 | CASSPHRGSTDTQYF
12 | TRBJ1-5 | TRBD1 | NA | TRBV27 | CATGQGLQPQHF
15 | TRBJ2-3 | TRBD2 | NA | TRBV7-9 | CASSFWREGQDTQYF
12 | TRBJ1-1 | NA | once | TRBV6-6 | CASSYSAEGAFF
14 | TRBJ1-1 | NA | NA | TRBV11-2 | CASSTQGSGTEAFF
14 | TRBJ1-5 | NA | NA | TRBV19 | CASSPPGANQPQHF
15 | TRBJ1-2 | NA | NA | TRBV4-1 | CASSPTGTPNYGYTF
14 | TRBJ2-7 | TRBD2 | NA | TRBV15 | CATSVGREGSEQYF
15 | TRBJ2-1 | NA | NA | TRBV19 | CASSIVGTPYNEQFF
14 | TRBJ1-1 | NA | NA | TRBV4-1 | CASRGRTMNTEAFF
16 | TRBJ2-5 | TRBD2 | NA | TRBV5-1 | CASGPGLAGNQETQYF
17 | TRBJ2-1 | TRBD1 | NA | TRBV11-2 | CASSAYPGTGGRGEQFF
14 | TRBJ1-1 | TRBD1 | NA | TRBV6-5 | CASTYGAETGQAFF
16 | TRBJ1-5 | TRBD1 | once | TRBV7-9 | CASSLAQGARNQPQHF